Below, one TCR beta chain is given with its context. The source of the sample is a study of cytotoxic CD8 clonotypes in ibrutinib-treated CLL. Using immunoSEQ multiplex PCR, the repertoire was profiled, and TCRdb retains in-frame clones only, with some absent. The data hold 150,000 or so clones, with 65% to 85% observed a single time. The clonotype originates from a human donor with chronic lymphocytic leukemia. The material was PBMCs, obtained after 36 months of ibrutinib treatment.

CDR3 nucleotide sequence: TGTGCCACCAGCAGAGACAGGGGGCGCCGAGAGACCCAGTACTTC. Protein product: CATSRDRGRRETQYF. The V gene is TRBV15, the J gene TRBJ2-5, with 8 bases matching TRBD1. The CDR3 extends over 15 amino acids. V was pared by 0 bases and J by 4 bases, with 4 bases of the junction left unmatched. CDR1 and CDR2 (germline): LNHNV, YYDKDF (reference sequence).